Below are 2 T cell receptor beta chains sequenced from a single sample in a study of blood T cells in healthy people across ages. Then a second PCR, running roughly 7 to 11 cycles, was carried out with a sample-barcoded 5' primer and a J-beta primer mix. TCRdb ran MiXCR on the 5' RACE reads and lists one entry per CDR3 protein. The table has under 2 million distinct CDR3 sequences, about 31% seen once. Sequencing was performed on blood. Receptors were obtained from a young woman in good health.

The chain has TRBV4-2 and TRBJ2-7; D possibly corresponds to TRBD1 (5 bases). CDR1 and CDR2 (germline): LGHNA, YNFKEQ. The CDR3 length is 17 residues. Trimming shortened V by 0 bases and J by 0 bases, and 15 bases separated the two germline ends. The CDR3 sequence: CASSQDSYRTSSYEQYF. Written as DNA, the CDR3 is TGTGCCAGCAGCCAAGATTCGTACAGGACGAGCTCCTACGAGCAGTACTTC.

The gene calls are TRBV5-1 and TRBJ2-3; perhaps TRBD2 as D (6 bases). The CDR3 runs to 14 residues. Germline-derived CDR1 and CDR2 are SGHRS and YFSETQ. The germline V and J ends were trimmed by 6 bases and 0 bases, with 11 bases remaining between them. Here the CDR3 DNA reads TGCGCCAGCAAATCCGGGACTAGCACAGATACGCAGTATTTT. Translation gives CASKSGTSTDTQYF.